This T cell receptor beta chain emerged from a study of spatial heterogeneity in lung cancer. The wider study: For the average unique TCR and UMI combination, more than 8.5 occurrences appeared in raw reads.

This CDR3 spans 15 amino acids. V gave up 5 bases and J gave up 14 bases; unmatched junction bases: 16. Germline V gene data show CDR1 as SGHAT and CDR2 as FQNNGV. Described time point: sample taken at primary tumor resection. Unsorted tumor, nontumor lung tissue or cryopreserved PBMC supplied the whole RNA. In its sample, this clonotype is medium-sized. Via MiXCR, TCRdb re-called the 5' RACE reads, giving one row per CDR3 protein. This table holds approximately 81,000 distinct CDR3 sequences, approximately 12% found once. The sequences come from PBMCs, collected at surgery. This receptor was identified in a male donor with early-stage non-small cell lung cancer. The chain combines TRBV11-2 with TRBJ2-1; 9 bases are shared with TRBD1. CDR3 DNA: TGTGCCAGCAGCACCCGGACAGGGGCCATCCAGGAGGAGTTCTTC. Translation gives CASSTRTGAIQEEFF.